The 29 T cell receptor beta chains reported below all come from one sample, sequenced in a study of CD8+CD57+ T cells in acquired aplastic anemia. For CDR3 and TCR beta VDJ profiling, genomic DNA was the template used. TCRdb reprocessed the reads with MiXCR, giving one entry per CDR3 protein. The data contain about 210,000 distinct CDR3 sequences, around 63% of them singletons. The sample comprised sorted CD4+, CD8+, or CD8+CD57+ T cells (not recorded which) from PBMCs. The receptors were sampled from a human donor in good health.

Here the CDR3 reads CASSGTGASYEQYF. The CDR3 region has the DNA TGTGCCAGCAGTGGGACAGGGGCCTCCTACGAGCAGTACTTC. J is TRBJ2-7 and V is TRBV7-9; TRBD1 matches 10 bases. The germline V gene encodes CDR1 SEHNR and CDR2 FQNEAQ (reference sequence). The CDR3 totals 14 residues. With V trimmed by 6 bases and J by 0 bases, 2 bases remained unmatched. Full variable domain (remainder filled in from reference TRBV7-9 and TRBJ2-7): DTGVSQNPRHKITKRGQNVTFRCDPISEHNRLYWYRQTLGQGPEFLTYFQNEAQLEKSRLLSDRFSAERPKGSFSTLEIQRTEQGDSAMYLCASSGTGASYEQYFGPGTRLTVT.

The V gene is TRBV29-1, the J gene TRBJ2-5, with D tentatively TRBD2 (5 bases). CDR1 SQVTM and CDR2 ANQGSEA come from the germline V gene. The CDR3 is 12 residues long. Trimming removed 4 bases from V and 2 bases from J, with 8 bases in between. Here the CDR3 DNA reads TGCAGCGTTGTAGCGAATCAAGAGACCCAGTACTTC. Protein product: CSVVANQETQYF. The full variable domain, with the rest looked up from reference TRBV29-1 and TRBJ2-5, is SAVISQKPSRDICQRGTSLTIQCQVDSQVTMMFWYRQQPGQSLTLIATANQGSEATYESGFVIDKFPISRPNLTFSTLTVSNMSPEDSSIYLCSVVANQETQYFGPGTRLLVL.

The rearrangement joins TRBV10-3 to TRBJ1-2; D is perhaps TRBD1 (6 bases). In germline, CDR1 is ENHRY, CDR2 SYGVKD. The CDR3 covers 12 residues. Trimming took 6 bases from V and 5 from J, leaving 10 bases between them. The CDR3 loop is CAIRQGEYGYTF. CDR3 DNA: TGTGCCATCAGACAGGGAGAGTATGGCTACACCTTC.

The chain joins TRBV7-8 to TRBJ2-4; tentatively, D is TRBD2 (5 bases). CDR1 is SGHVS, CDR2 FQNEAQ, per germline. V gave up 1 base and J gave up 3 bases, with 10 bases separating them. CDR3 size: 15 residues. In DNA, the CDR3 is TGTGCCAGCAGCTTAGAGAGGGTGGGCAAAAACATTCAGTACTTC. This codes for CASSLERVGKNIQYF.

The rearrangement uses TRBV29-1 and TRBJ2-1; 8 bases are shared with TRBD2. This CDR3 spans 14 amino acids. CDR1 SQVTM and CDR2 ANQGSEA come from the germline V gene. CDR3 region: CQHGFSGGYNEQFF. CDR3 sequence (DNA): TGCCAGCATGGATTCAGCGGGGGCTACAATGAGCAGTTCTTC.

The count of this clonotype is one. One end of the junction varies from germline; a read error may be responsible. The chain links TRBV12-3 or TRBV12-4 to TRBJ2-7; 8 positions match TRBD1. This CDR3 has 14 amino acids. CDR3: CASSLAGQGSLADF. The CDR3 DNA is TGTGCCAGCAGTTTAGCCGGACAGGGTAGCCTTGCGGACTTC.

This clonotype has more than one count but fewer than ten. The CDR3 sequence: CASSVAGGGASEQYF. As DNA, the CDR3 is TGTGCCAGCAGCGTGGCAGGCGGGGGGGCCTCCGAGCAGTACTTC. The chain joins TRBV9 to TRBJ2-7; 9 bases line up with TRBD2. There are 15 residues in the CDR3. The germline CDR1 and CDR2 sequences are SGDLS and YYNGEE. J was trimmed by 6 bases and V by 2 bases; bases with no gene match: 9.

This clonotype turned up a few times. Written as DNA, the CDR3 is TGTGCCAGCAGCCCGGGAGTCCGGAACACTGAAGCTTTCTTT. Its translation: CASSPGVRNTEAFF. This sequence joins TRBV14 and TRBJ1-1; D ambiguous. The germline V gene encodes CDR1 SGHDN and CDR2 FVKESK. V lost 4 bases, J lost 1 base, and 10 bases lay in between. The CDR3 consists of 14 residues.

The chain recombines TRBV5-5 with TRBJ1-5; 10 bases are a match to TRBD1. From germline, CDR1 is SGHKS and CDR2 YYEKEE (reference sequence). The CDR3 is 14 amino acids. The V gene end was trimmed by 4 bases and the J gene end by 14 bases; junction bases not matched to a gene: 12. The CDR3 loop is CASSIGTGDSYEHF. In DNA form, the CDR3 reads TGTGCCAGCAGCATCGGGACAGGGGATTCCTACGAGCATTTT.

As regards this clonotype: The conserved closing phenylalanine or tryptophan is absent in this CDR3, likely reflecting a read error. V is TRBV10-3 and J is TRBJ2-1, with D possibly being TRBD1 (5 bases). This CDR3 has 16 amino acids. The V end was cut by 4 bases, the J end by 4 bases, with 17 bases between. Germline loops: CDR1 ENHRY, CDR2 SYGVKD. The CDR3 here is CAISVSQEIPYNEQFL. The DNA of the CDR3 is TGTGCCATCAGTGTATCACAGGAGATCCCGTACAATGAGCAGTTCCTC.

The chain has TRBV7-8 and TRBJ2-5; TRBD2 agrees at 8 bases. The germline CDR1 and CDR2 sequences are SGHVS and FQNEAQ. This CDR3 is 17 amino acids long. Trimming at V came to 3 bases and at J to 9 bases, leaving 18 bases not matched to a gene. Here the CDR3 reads CASSLDRRTSREGAQYF. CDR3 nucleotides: TGTGCCAGCAGCTTGGATAGGCGGACTAGCAGGGAAGGGGCCCAGTACTTC. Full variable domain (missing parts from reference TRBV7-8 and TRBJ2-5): GAGVSQSPRYKVAKRGQDVALRCDPISGHVSLFWYQQALGQGPEFLTYFQNEAQLDKSGLPSDRFFAERPEGSVSTLKIQRTQQEDSAVYLCASSLDRRTSREGAQYFGPGTRLLVL.

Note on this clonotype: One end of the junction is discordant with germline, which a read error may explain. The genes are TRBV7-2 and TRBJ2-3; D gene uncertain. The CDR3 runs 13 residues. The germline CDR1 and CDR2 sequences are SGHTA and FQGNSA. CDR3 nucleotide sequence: TGCGCCAGCAGAGAAGGTGGCACAGATACGCAGTATTTT. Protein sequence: CASREGGTDTQYF.

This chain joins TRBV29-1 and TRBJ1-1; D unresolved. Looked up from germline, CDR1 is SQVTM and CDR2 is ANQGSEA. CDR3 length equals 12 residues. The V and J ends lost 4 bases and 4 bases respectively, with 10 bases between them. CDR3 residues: CSVGFRGTEAFF. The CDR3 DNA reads TGCAGCGTTGGGTTTCGGGGCACTGAAGCTTTCTTT. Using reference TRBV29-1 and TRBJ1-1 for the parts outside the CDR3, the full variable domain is SAVISQKPSRDICQRGTSLTIQCQVDSQVTMMFWYRQQPGQSLTLIATANQGSEATYESGFVIDKFPISRPNLTFSTLTVSNMSPEDSSIYLCSVGFRGTEAFFGQGTRLTVV.

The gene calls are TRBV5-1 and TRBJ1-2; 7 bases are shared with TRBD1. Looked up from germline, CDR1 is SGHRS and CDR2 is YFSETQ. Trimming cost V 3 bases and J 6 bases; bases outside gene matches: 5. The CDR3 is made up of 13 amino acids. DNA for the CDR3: TGCGCCAGCAGCTATGGACAGGCAAATGGCTACACCTTC. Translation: CASSYGQANGYTF.

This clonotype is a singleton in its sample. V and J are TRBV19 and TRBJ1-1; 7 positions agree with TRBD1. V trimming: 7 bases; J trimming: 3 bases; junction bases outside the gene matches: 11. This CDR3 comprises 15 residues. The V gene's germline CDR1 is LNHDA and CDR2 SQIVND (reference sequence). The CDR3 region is CASTYYSGGDTEAFF. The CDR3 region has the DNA TGTGCCAGTACGTACTACTCAGGGGGGGACACTGAAGCTTTCTTT.

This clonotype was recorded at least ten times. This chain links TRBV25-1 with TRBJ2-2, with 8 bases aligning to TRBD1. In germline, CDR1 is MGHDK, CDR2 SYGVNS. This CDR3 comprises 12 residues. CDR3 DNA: TGTCTCAGGGGGCCTTGTACCGGGGAGCTGTTTTTT. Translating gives CLRGPCTGELFF.

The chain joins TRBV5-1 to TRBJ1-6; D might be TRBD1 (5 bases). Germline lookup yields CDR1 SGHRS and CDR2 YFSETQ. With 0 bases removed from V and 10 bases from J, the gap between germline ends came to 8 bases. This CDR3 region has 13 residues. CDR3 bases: TGCGCCAGCAGCTTGGACAGGCAATCACCCCTCCACTTT. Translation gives CASSLDRQSPLHF. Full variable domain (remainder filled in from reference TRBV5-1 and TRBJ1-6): KAGVTQTPRYLIKTRGQQVTLSCSPISGHRSVSWYQQTPGQGLQFLFEYFSETQRNKGNFPGRFSGRQFSNSRSEMNVSTLELGDSALYLCASSLDRQSPLHFGNGTRLTVT.

CDR3 sequence reads: CASSLIGRDGYTF. Written as DNA, the CDR3 is TGTGCCAGCAGCTTGATCGGCAGGGATGGCTACACCTTC. V gene TRBV7-9 combines with J gene TRBJ1-2; maybe TRBD1 (5 bases). Germline V CDR1 and CDR2: SEHNR, FQNEAQ (reference sequence). This CDR3 contains 13 residues. Deletions cut 3 bases from V and 6 bases from J, with 11 bases between.

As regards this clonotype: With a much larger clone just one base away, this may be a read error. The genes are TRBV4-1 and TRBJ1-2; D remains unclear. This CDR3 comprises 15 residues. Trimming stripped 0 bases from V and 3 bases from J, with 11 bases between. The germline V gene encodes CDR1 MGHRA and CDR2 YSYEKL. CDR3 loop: CASSQDRAHYYGYTF. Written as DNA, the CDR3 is TGCGCCAGCAGCCAAGATCGGGCGCATTACTATGGCTACACCTTC.

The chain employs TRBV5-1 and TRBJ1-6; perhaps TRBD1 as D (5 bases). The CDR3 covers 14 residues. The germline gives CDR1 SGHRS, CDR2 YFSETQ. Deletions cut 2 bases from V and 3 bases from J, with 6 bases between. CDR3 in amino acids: CASSLGDYNSPLHF. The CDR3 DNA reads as TGCGCCAGCAGCTTAGGGGACTATAATTCACCCCTCCACTTT.

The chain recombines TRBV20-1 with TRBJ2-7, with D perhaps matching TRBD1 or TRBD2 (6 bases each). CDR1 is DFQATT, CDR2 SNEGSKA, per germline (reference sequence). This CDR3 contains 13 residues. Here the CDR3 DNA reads TGCAGCTCCGAGGGGGGCAGGAGGGACGAGCAGTACTTC. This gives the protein CSSEGGRRDEQYF.

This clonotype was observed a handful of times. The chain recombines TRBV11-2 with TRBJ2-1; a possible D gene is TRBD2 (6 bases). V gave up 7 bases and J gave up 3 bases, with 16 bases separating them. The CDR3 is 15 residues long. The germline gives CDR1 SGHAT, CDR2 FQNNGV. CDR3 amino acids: CASTPGSRDYNEQFF. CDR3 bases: TGTGCCAGCACCCCCGGGAGCCGAGACTACAATGAGCAGTTCTTC.

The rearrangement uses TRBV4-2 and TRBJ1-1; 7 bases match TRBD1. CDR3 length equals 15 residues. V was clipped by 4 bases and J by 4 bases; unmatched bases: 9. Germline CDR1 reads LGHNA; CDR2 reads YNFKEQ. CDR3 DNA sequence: TGTGCCAGCAGCCTACAGGGGAATGGTAGCACTGAAGCTTTCTTT. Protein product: CASSLQGNGSTEAFF.

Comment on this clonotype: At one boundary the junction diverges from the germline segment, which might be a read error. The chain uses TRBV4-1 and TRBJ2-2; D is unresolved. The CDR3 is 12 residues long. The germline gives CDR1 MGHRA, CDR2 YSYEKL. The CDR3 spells CASSQDVGELFF. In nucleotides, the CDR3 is TGTGCCAGCAGCCAAGATGTAGGGGAGCTGTTTTTT.

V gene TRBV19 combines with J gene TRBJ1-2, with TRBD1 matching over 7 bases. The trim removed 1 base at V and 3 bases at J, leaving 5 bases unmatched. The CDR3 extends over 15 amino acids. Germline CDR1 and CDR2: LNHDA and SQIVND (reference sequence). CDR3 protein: CASSIGGGQDYGYTF. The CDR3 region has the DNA TGTGCCAGTAGTATAGGAGGAGGACAGGACTATGGCTACACCTTC.

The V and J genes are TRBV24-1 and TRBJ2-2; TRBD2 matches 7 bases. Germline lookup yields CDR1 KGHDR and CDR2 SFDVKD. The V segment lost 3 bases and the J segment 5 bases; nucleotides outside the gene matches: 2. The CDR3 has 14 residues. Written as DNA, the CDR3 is TGTGCCACCAGTGATGTGCGGGGGACCGGGGAGCTGTTTTTT. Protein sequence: CATSDVRGTGELFF.

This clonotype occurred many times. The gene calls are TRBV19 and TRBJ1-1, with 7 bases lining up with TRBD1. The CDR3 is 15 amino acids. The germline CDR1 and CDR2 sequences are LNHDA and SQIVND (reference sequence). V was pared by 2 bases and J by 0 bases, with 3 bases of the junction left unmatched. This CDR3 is CASSIRGQLNTEAFF. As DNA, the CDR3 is TGTGCCAGTAGTATAAGGGGACAGCTGAACACTGAAGCTTTCTTT.

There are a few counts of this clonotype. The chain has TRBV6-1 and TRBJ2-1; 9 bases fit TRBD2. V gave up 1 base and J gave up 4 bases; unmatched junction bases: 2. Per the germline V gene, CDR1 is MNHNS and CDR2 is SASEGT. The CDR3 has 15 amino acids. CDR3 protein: CASSEGLAVYNEQFF. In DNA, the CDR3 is TGTGCCAGCAGTGAAGGACTAGCGGTGTACAATGAGCAGTTCTTC.

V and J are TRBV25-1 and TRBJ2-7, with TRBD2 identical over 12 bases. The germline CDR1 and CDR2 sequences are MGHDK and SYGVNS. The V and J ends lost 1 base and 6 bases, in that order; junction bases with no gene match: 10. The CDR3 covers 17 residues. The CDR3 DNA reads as TGTGCCAGCAGTGAATCTCTAGCGGGGGGGCCGCCGTCCGAGCAGTACTTC. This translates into CASSESLAGGPPSEQYF.